This T cell receptor (beta chain) was sequenced in a study of cytomegalovirus exposure and HLA in healthy donors. Study results and caveats: Several V segments, TRBV6-2 and TRBV6-3 among them, could not be told apart and were dropped.

Only one count was recorded for this clone. Its antigen remains unknown. Use of 60 Vbeta and 13 Jbeta primers characterized the PCR. TCRdb keeps only in-frame clones here, not all; method: immunoSEQ multiplex PCR. The sample includes 170,000 or so clones, roughly 78% of them seen just once. The CDR3 spans 17 residues. The V gene lost 1 base and the J gene lost 0 bases, with 13 bases spanning the gap. Germline V gene sequence: CDR1 SGHTA, CDR2 FQGNSA. The sample comprised PBMCs. The chain carries TRBV7-2 and TRBJ1-3; D is undetermined. The clonotype was recovered from a woman aged 35 to 49 in good health and CMV-seronegative. The CDR3 DNA sequence: TGTGCCAGCAGCTTAGGAGTGTCAGGCGCCTCTGGAAACACCATATATTTT. Translating gives CASSLGVSGASGNTIYF.